These 27 T cell receptor beta chains came from one sample sequenced in a study of cytomegalovirus exposure and HLA in healthy donors. Libraries were prepared by immunoSEQ multiplex PCR; TCRdb keeps only in-frame clonotypes and omits some of them. The sample lists about 250,000 clones, about 90% occurring once. The sample was PBMCs. Receptors originate from a man between 18 and 29 years old in good health and CMV-seropositive.

J is TRBJ2-2 and V is TRBV7-8; D not certain. The CDR3 covers 15 residues. CDR1 and CDR2 (germline): SGHVS, FQNEAQ. Trimming removed 5 bases at V and 1 base at J, with 11 bases between. As DNA, the CDR3 is TGTGCCAGCAGCCAGGCGACCCTGAACACCGGGGAGCTGTTTTTT. This gives the protein CASSQATLNTGELFF.

The chain joins TRBV7-2 to TRBJ1-1; D not certain. There are 13 residues in the CDR3. Trimming removed 1 base at V and 5 bases at J, with 8 bases between. Germline-derived CDR1 and CDR2 are SGHTA and FQGNSA. CDR3 protein: CASSLEGMTEAFF. For the CDR3, the DNA is TGTGCCAGCAGCTTAGAGGGTATGACTGAAGCTTTCTTT. Full variable domain (outside the CDR3, taken from reference TRBV7-2 and TRBJ1-1): GAGVSQSPSNKVTEKGKDVELRCDPISGHTALYWYRQSLGQGLEFLIYFQGNSAPDKSGLPSDRFSAERTGGSVSTLTIQRTQQEDSAVYLCASSLEGMTEAFFGQGTRLTVV.

This chain links TRBV29-1 with TRBJ1-2; 8 bases map to TRBD1. Germline V gene sequence: CDR1 SQVTM, CDR2 ANQGSEA. CDR3 size: 13 residues. J lost 8 bases, V lost 7 bases, and 12 bases had no gene match. The DNA of the CDR3 is TGCAGCGCTACCAAACAGGGGGTCGTCGGCTACACCTTC. This codes for CSATKQGVVGYTF.

The chain joins TRBV2 to TRBJ2-1, with TRBD2 matching over 8 bases. Germline V gene sequence: CDR1 SNHLY, CDR2 FYNNEI. The V segment lost 1 base and the J segment 3 bases; nucleotides outside the gene matches: 2. The CDR3 loop spans 15 amino acids. The CDR3 DNA follows: TGTGCCAGCAGTGAAGGGGCGGGAGGCTACAATGAGCAGTTCTTC. Amino acid sequence: CASSEGAGGYNEQFF.

A word on this clone: One end of the junction does not line up with germline, which may come from a read error. The V and J genes are TRBV6-7 and TRBJ1-1; D call uncertain. TRBV6-7 is flagged as an ORF with uncertain function. The CDR3 loop spans 10 amino acids. CDR3 protein: CASSGSVLSF. For the CDR3, the DNA is TGTGCCAGCAGTGGGAGCGTGCTATCCTTT.

The chain recombines TRBV19 with TRBJ2-7, with D possibly being TRBD2 (6 bases). The CDR3 has 15 residues. Trimming took off 3 bases at V and 5 bases at J, with 17 bases between the two ends. Germline V gene sequence: CDR1 LNHDA, CDR2 SQIVND (reference sequence). DNA for the CDR3: TGTGCCAGTAGTATCGCTAGCTGGAGGGGAAACGAGCAGTACTTC. Protein product: CASSIASWRGNEQYF.

The rearrangement links TRBV5-5 to TRBJ2-6; D call uncertain. The CDR3 is 16 residues long. V lost 4 bases and J lost 1, with 12 bases in between. Germline loops: CDR1 SGHKS, CDR2 YYEKEE (reference sequence). In DNA, the CDR3 is TGTGCCAGCAGCCCTACCATCTTATCTGGGGCCAACGTCCTGACTTTC. It encodes CASSPTILSGANVLTF.

The chain carries TRBV5-1 and TRBJ2-3; D is uncertain. The CDR3 sequence is 17 residues long. Germline V gives CDR1 SGHRS, CDR2 YFSETQ. V lost 0 bases and J 2 bases, leaving 16 bases between the germline ends. The CDR3 DNA is TGCGCCAGCAGCTTGGGGCCCTCGTTTGCCGCCACAGATACGCAGTATTTT. Translation gives CASSLGPSFAATDTQYF.

The chain links TRBV29-1 to TRBJ2-1; TRBD2 might be the D (5 bases). The germline CDR1 and CDR2 sequences are SQVTM and ANQGSEA. This CDR3 region has 16 residues. V was pared by 7 bases and J by 4 bases, with 23 bases between. CDR3 sequence: CSANKAELLIYNEQFF. The DNA of the CDR3 is TGCAGCGCTAATAAAGCGGAACTCCTTATATACAATGAGCAGTTCTTC.

This chain joins TRBV5-1 and TRBJ2-5, with 7 bases lining up with TRBD1. Per germline, CDR1 SGHRS and CDR2 YFSETQ. The CDR3 has 14 residues. With V trimmed by 4 bases and J by 2 bases, 5 bases remained unmatched. The CDR3 nucleotides read TGCGCCAGCAGCCGGTGGGGACAGCAAGAGACCCAGTACTTC. Residues: CASSRWGQQETQYF. The whole variable domain, remainder taken from reference TRBV5-1 and TRBJ2-5, is KAGVTQTPRYLIKTRGQQVTLSCSPISGHRSVSWYQQTPGQGLQFLFEYFSETQRNKGNFPGRFSGRQFSNSRSEMNVSTLELGDSALYLCASSRWGQQETQYFGPGTRLLVL.

This chain uses TRBV4-2 with TRBJ2-1; 8 bases line up with TRBD2. Losses at the gene ends were 1 base for V and 8 bases for J; bases not matched to a gene: 7. The CDR3 length is 15 residues. In germline, CDR1 is LGHNA, CDR2 YNFKEQ. The CDR3 DNA follows: TGTGCCAGCAGCCAAGGGGTAGCGGGAAGGGATGAGCAGTTCTTC. Translating it yields CASSQGVAGRDEQFF.

The chain carries TRBV27 and TRBJ2-1; TRBD2 might be the D (5 bases). Trimming cost V 6 bases and J 10 bases, with 13 bases left between them. CDR1 MNHEY and CDR2 SMNVEV come from the germline V gene (reference sequence). This CDR3 has 12 amino acids. Here the CDR3 reads CASSDAGNEQFF. The DNA for the CDR3 is TGTGCCAGCAGCGATGCGGGTAACGAGCAGTTCTTC.

The V gene is TRBV5-6, the J gene TRBJ2-7, with TRBD2 matching over 8 bases. V lost 4 bases to trimming and J lost 5 bases; unmatched junction nucleotides: 11. The CDR3 covers 15 residues. Germline V gene sequence: CDR1 SGHDT, CDR2 YYEEEE. CDR3 region: CASSALSGGPNEQYF. CDR3 in DNA: TGTGCCAGCAGCGCACTGTCGGGAGGGCCAAACGAGCAGTACTTC.

The chain combines TRBV29-1 with TRBJ1-1; D remains ambiguous. The CDR3 has 14 residues. The V gene's germline CDR1 is SQVTM and CDR2 ANQGSEA. V shed 6 bases and J shed 1 base, with 15 bases lying between them. Here the CDR3 DNA reads TGCAGCGTCCTACCCCCGGGTAGGAACACTGAAGCTTTCTTT. As protein: CSVLPPGRNTEAFF.

The chain couples TRBV2 to TRBJ2-5; unclear D gene. CDR3 length: 14 amino acids. Germline CDR1 SNHLY, CDR2 FYNNEI. Trimming removed 7 bases from V and 0 bases from J, with 12 bases in between. CDR3 protein: CASNGGPYQETQYF. In DNA, the CDR3 is TGTGCCAGCAACGGCGGTCCGTACCAAGAGACCCAGTACTTC.

The chain carries TRBV28 and TRBJ1-1, with D possibly matching TRBD1 (6 bases). CDR3 size: 13 residues. From germline, CDR1 is MDHEN and CDR2 SYDVKM. Trimming pared 6 bases from V and 10 bases from J, leaving 18 bases between. CDR3 sequence: CASRTLAGAGAFF. For the CDR3, the DNA is TGTGCCAGCAGAACCTTGGCGGGGGCAGGAGCTTTCTTT.

The CDR3 protein is CASSPSGTLNTEAFF. In DNA form, the CDR3 reads TGTGCCAGCAGCCCCTCCGGGACGCTGAACACTGAAGCTTTCTTT. V usage is TRBV7-2 and J usage is TRBJ1-1; a weak D match, TRBD1 (5 bases). V was clipped by 5 bases and J by 0 bases, with 13 bases between them. The CDR3 sequence is 15 residues long. The germline V gene has CDR1 SGHTA and CDR2 FQGNSA.

This clone was recorded only once. This sequence joins TRBV7-8 and TRBJ2-7; D gene uncertain. Trimming took 5 bases from V and 0 from J, leaving 11 bases between them. This CDR3 is 14 amino acids long. Germline CDR1 SGHVS, CDR2 FQNEAQ. The DNA of the CDR3 is TGTGCCAGCAGCCTAGGGCTCTACTCCTACGAGCAGTACTTC. As protein: CASSLGLYSYEQYF.

The chain joins TRBV4-2 to TRBJ2-3, with 11 positions matching TRBD2. This CDR3 region has 18 residues. Per the germline V gene, CDR1 is LGHNA and CDR2 is YNFKEQ. V lost 1 base and J lost 1; bases outside the gene matches: 7. In DNA, the CDR3 is TGTGCCAGCAGCCAAGTGGGTAGCGGGAGGGCCGGCACAGATACGCAGTATTTT. This translates into CASSQVGSGRAGTDTQYF.

The J gene is TRBJ2-7, the V gene TRBV5-1; D remains ambiguous. Germline CDR1 SGHRS, CDR2 YFSETQ. The CDR3 covers 15 residues. The germline V and J ends were trimmed by 2 bases and 1 base, with 13 bases remaining between them. This CDR3 reads CASSLNTEPSYEQYF. The CDR3 DNA sequence: TGCGCCAGCAGCTTAAACACAGAACCGTCCTACGAGCAGTACTTC.

This clone was seen only once. The V gene is TRBV29-1, the J gene TRBJ2-1; 8 bases line up with TRBD2. The germline CDR1 and CDR2 sequences are SQVTM and ANQGSEA. Germline trimming cut 4 bases from V and 3 bases from J; bases unmatched to any gene: 8. The CDR3 is made up of 15 amino acids. As DNA, the CDR3 is TGCAGCGTTGGATTCCGGGAGGGCCTCTACAATGAGCAGTTCTTC. This sequence encodes CSVGFREGLYNEQFF.

J is TRBJ1-2 and V is TRBV7-6; no clear D gene. This CDR3 is built from 15 residues. V was shortened by 0 bases and J by 2 bases, with 10 bases between the two germline ends. Germline-derived CDR1 and CDR2 are SGHVS and FNYEAQ. CDR3 coding DNA: TGTGCCAGCAGCTTAGCCGACAACCCGAACTATGGCTACACCTTC. It codes for CASSLADNPNYGYTF.

The V call is TRBV28, the J call TRBJ1-1; tentatively, D is TRBD1 (5 bases). V dropped 3 bases and J dropped 5 bases, with 13 bases sitting between them. The CDR3 totals 14 residues. Germline V gene data show CDR1 as MDHEN and CDR2 as SYDVKM. CDR3 region: CASSFRARGTEAFF. The CDR3, as DNA: TGTGCCAGCAGTTTCCGGGCTCGGGGGACTGAAGCTTTCTTT. Combining the CDR3 with reference TRBV28 and TRBJ1-1 gives the whole variable domain DVKVTQSSRYLVKRTGEKVFLECVQDMDHENMFWYRQDPGLGLRLIYFSYDVKMKEKGDIPEGYSVSREKKERFSLILESASTNQTSMYLCASSFRARGTEAFFGQGTRLTVV.

The chain carries TRBV30 and TRBJ2-7; D uncertain. Between the trimmed V and J ends, which lost 1 base and 3 bases, there was a span of 10 bases. This CDR3 has 13 residues. Germline V gene lookup returns CDR1 GTSNPN and CDR2 SVGIG (reference sequence). CDR3 in DNA: TGTGCCTGGAGTGGATTATTGGTCTACGAGCAGTACTTC. As protein: CAWSGLLVYEQYF. Variable domain in full (rest from reference TRBV30 and TRBJ2-7): SQTIHQWPATLVQPVGSPLSLECTVEGTSNPNLYWYRQAAGRGLQLLFYSVGIGQISSEVPQNLSASRPQDRQFILSSKKLLLSDSGFYLCAWSGLLVYEQYFGPGTRLTVT.

This clone appeared a few times. V usage is TRBV5-1 and J usage is TRBJ1-1; D may be TRBD1 (5 bases). The V end was cut by 4 bases, the J end by 1 base, with 11 bases between. Germline values: CDR1 SGHRS, CDR2 YFSETQ. CDR3 length: 14 residues. The CDR3 bases are TGCGCCAGCAGCACCGACAGCAAGAACACTGAAGCTTTCTTT. This gives the protein CASSTDSKNTEAFF.

This chain links TRBV29-1 with TRBJ2-5; 11 positions match TRBD2. The germline gives CDR1 SQVTM, CDR2 ANQGSEA. The J segment lost 5 bases and the V segment lost 4 bases, leaving 12 bases of the junction unmatched. The CDR3 is 16 amino acids. CDR3 protein: CSVGLGLAVPPETQYF. The CDR3 DNA reads as TGCAGCGTTGGATTGGGACTAGCGGTCCCCCCGGAGACCCAGTACTTC.

The V call is TRBV7-9, the J call TRBJ1-3; 7 bases align to TRBD1. This CDR3 comprises 15 residues. The germline V gene has CDR1 SEHNR and CDR2 FQNEAQ (reference sequence). The V and J ends lost 3 bases and 4 bases, in that order; junction bases with no gene match: 6. CDR3 DNA: TGTGCCAGCAGCTTTTCACAGGGGCCCGGAAACACCATATATTTT. Protein sequence: CASSFSQGPGNTIYF.